The T cell receptor (beta chain) described here comes from a study of T cell responses to AZD1222 COVID-19 vaccine. Study-level information: Second-dose intervals near 4 or 12 weeks were combined.

Details on this clone: Its antigen is undetermined.

The assay was immunoSEQ multiplex PCR, and TCRdb's table has in-frame clones only and misses some. The table has 89,000 or so clones, approximately 88% seen once; the top ten hold under 20%. V shed 0 bases and J shed 4 bases, with 7 bases lying between them. This CDR3 has 13 residues. Germline V gives CDR1 SGHDN, CDR2 FVKESK. Overall study results and limits: Females made up more of the donors, who were largely white British, and clonal diversity may have come out too low. The breadth and depth of Spike-specific TCRs increased once two AZD1222 doses had been given.

This chain uses TRBV14 with TRBJ2-7; D call uncertain. Sample: peripheral blood, taken on day 0 of AZD1222 vaccination. The sequence was obtained from an adult in good health. The CDR3 sequence is CASSQDMFYEQYF. The CDR3 bases are TGTGCCAGCAGCCAAGATATGTTTTACGAGCAGTACTTC.